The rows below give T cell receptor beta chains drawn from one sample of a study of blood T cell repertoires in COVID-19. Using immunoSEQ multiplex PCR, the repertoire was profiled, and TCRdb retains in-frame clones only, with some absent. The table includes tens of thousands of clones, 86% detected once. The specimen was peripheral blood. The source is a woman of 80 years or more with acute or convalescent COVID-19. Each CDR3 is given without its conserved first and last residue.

CDR3: ASSYSSRGGSAEAF; J: TRBJ1-1; V: TRBV6-6
CDR3: ATSGDRRTQY; J: TRBJ2-5; V: TRBV24-1
CDR3: ASSSGTEPHGYT; J: TRBJ1-2; V: TRBV28
CDR3: ASSLGGGGRWETQY; J: TRBJ2-5; V: TRBV11-2
CDR3: ASSEGAGEPQETQY; J: TRBJ2-5; V: TRBV6-1
CDR3: ASSPRGQGEGYT; J: TRBJ1-2; V: TRBV19
CDR3: ASSPPGMSAQH; J: TRBJ1-5; V: TRBV18
CDR3: SVQGLADYNEQF; J: TRBJ2-1; V: TRBV29-1
CDR3: ASSPRDQIEAF; J: TRBJ1-1; V: TRBV18
CDR3: ASSGLAGVSEQF; J: TRBJ2-1; V: TRBV6-4
CDR3: ASSIAKWATEAF; J: TRBJ1-1; V: TRBV19
CDR3: ASSRRTGVNTEAF; J: TRBJ1-1; V: TRBV7-2
CDR3: ASSEGTSGETQY; J: TRBJ2-5; V: TRBV19
CDR3: ASSLLPFTSGKGLRGYEQY; J: TRBJ2-7; V: TRBV28
CDR3: ASNGVFGADNEKLF; J: TRBJ1-4; V: TRBV19
CDR3: ASALLGADNEQF; J: TRBJ2-1; V: TRBV5-1
CDR3: ASSVRGPNTGELF; J: TRBJ2-2; V: TRBV27
CDR3: ASSVEGQGNQPQH; J: TRBJ1-5; V: TRBV9
CDR3: ASSRGTYGYT; J: TRBJ1-2; V: TRBV19
CDR3: ASSPKASAGGYGYT; J: TRBJ1-2; V: TRBV5-6
CDR3: ASSVVPDSLNSPLH; J: TRBJ1-6; V: TRBV9
CDR3: ATSRDAGAEETQY; J: TRBJ2-5; V: TRBV15
CDR3: ASSSDRAWDGYT; J: TRBJ1-2; V: TRBV5-1
CDR3: ASSLDQAVSYEQY; J: TRBJ2-7; V: TRBV7-3
CDR3: ATSPSGSLYEQY; J: TRBJ2-7; V: TRBV24-1
CDR3: ASSSLGADEQF; J: TRBJ2-1; V: TRBV18
CDR3: ASAETGGVTEAF; J: TRBJ1-1; V: TRBV6-5
CDR3: ASRPQILNEKLF; J: TRBJ1-4; V: TRBV27
CDR3: ASSFWQGQETQY; J: TRBJ2-5; V: TRBV7-9
CDR3: ASSPTSGLDTGELF; J: TRBJ2-2; V: TRBV7-7
CDR3: ASSFSGREDNEQF; J: TRBJ2-1; V: TRBV7-6
CDR3: ASRQGGETQY; J: TRBJ2-5; V: TRBV2
CDR3: ASTPGTFTYEQY; J: TRBJ2-7; V: TRBV7-9
CDR3: ASSLGLAGGGSYNEQF; J: TRBJ2-1; V: TRBV5-5
CDR3: ASSQGLAKGGELF; J: TRBJ2-2; V: TRBV5-1
CDR3: ASSYGSLGGNQPQH; J: TRBJ1-5; V: TRBV6-5
CDR3: ASSSSSLAGMAQY; J: TRBJ2-5; V: TRBV7-6
CDR3: AWMQGTPANYEQY; J: TRBJ2-7; V: TRBV30
CDR3: AWSPGQGAGELF; J: TRBJ2-2; V: TRBV30
CDR3: AWSAGTDNEKLF; J: TRBJ1-4; V: TRBV30
CDR3: ASSLKGWRAF; J: TRBJ1-1; V: TRBV11-3
CDR3: ACSGTDSGANVLT; J: TRBJ2-6; V: TRBV30
CDR3: ASSPGQGNEKLF; J: TRBJ1-4; V: TRBV18
CDR3: ASIPGGRGQPYEQY; J: TRBJ2-7; V: TRBV28
CDR3: ASSFHSSYEQY; J: TRBJ2-7; V: TRBV7-9
CDR3: AWSVGTSEQF; J: TRBJ2-1; V: TRBV30
CDR3: ASSQEASGLAGWNEQF; J: TRBJ2-1; V: TRBV11-3
CDR3: ASSVSGVEKLF; J: TRBJ1-4; V: TRBV2
CDR3: SVVTSGQTYNEQF; J: TRBJ2-1; V: TRBV29-1
CDR3: AWGGPGLHNEQF; J: TRBJ2-1; V: TRBV30
CDR3: ASSLGGAQETQY; J: TRBJ2-5; V: TRBV11-2
CDR3: ASNLGLNSYEQY; J: TRBJ2-7; V: TRBV5-6
CDR3: AWREPFRKLAESTDTQY; J: TRBJ2-3; V: TRBV30
CDR3: ASSVDRLQETQY; J: TRBJ2-5; V: TRBV10-1